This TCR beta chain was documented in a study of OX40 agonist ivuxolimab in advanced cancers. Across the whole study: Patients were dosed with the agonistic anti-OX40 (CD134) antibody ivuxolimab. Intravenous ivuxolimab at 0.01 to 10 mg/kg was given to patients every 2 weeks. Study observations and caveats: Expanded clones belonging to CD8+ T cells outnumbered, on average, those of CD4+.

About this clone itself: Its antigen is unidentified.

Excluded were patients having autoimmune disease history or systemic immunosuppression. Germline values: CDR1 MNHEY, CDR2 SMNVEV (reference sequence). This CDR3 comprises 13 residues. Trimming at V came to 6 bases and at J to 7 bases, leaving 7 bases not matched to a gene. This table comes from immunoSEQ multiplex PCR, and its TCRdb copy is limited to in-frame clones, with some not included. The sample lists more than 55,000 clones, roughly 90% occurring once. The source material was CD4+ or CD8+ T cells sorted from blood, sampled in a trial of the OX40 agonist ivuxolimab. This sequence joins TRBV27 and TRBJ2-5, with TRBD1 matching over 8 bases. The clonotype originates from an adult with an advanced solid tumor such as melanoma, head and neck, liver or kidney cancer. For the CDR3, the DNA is TGTGCCAGCAGAAAAGGACAGGGCGGGACCCAGTACTTC. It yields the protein CASRKGQGGTQYF.